Shown below are 22 T cell receptor beta chains from a single sample sequenced in a study of T cell responses to AZD1222 COVID-19 vaccine. The method was immunoSEQ multiplex PCR; TCRdb's version includes in-frame clones alone and lacks a portion of them. Of approximately 100,000 clones listed, approximately 91% are singletons. Sequenced material: peripheral blood, taken on day 0 of AZD1222 vaccination. These receptors originate from an adult in good health.

The genes are TRBV6-5 and TRBJ1-2; 8 bases are shared with TRBD1. CDR1 is MNHEY, CDR2 SVGAGI, per germline. This CDR3 is built from 12 residues. The V gene end was trimmed by 5 bases and the J gene end by 4 bases; junction bases not matched to a gene: 0. The CDR3, as DNA: TGTGCCAGCAGTACAGGGGGCTATGGCTACACCTTC. Its translation is CASSTGGYGYTF.

The genes are TRBV7-9 and TRBJ2-5; TRBD1 matches 8 bases. Trimming took 2 bases from V and 8 from J; bases not matched to a gene: 13. Germline V gene sequence: CDR1 SEHNR, CDR2 FQNEAQ (reference sequence). The CDR3 consists of 16 residues. The chain's CDR3 is CASSLTNKGQGETQYF. CDR3 DNA: TGTGCCAGCAGCTTAACTAATAAAGGACAGGGCGAAACCCAGTACTTC.

CDR3 protein: CASRAGTGASNQPQHF. The CDR3 coding sequence is TGTGCCAGCAGGGCCGGGACAGGGGCCAGCAATCAGCCCCAGCATTTT. The genes are TRBV28 and TRBJ1-5; 10 nucleotides agree with TRBD1. The CDR3 is made up of 16 amino acids. Germline CDR1 is MDHEN and CDR2 is SYDVKM. With 6 bases clipped from V and 1 base from J, the junction kept 6 bases outside the gene matches.

The chain links TRBV30 to TRBJ2-5; D not certain. The CDR3 is 11 residues long. Trimming took 0 bases from V and 4 from J, leaving 3 bases between them. Looked up from germline, CDR1 is GTSNPN and CDR2 is SVGIG (reference sequence). This CDR3 is CAWSVRETQYF. CDR3 coding DNA: TGTGCCTGGAGTGTAAGAGAGACCCAGTACTTC.

This chain uses TRBV28 with TRBJ1-4; D is undetermined. V was cut by 4 bases and J by 8 bases, with 17 bases left in between. CDR3 length: 15 amino acids. Germline V gene lookup returns CDR1 MDHEN and CDR2 SYDVKM. The DNA of the CDR3 is TGTGCCAGCAGTTCCTCCGGAGTGGCTCGCGAAAAACTGTTTTTT. This translates into CASSSSGVAREKLFF.

CDR3 residues: CATSDPGQGGEKLFF. In nucleotides, the CDR3 is TGTGCCACCAGTGACCCTGGACAGGGCGGCGAAAAACTGTTTTTT. This chain links TRBV24-1 with TRBJ1-4; 8 bases agree with TRBD1. Germline-derived CDR1 and CDR2 are KGHDR and SFDVKD. With 4 bases clipped from V and 8 bases from J, the junction kept 8 bases outside the gene matches. This CDR3 contains 15 residues.

The rearrangement uses TRBV2 and TRBJ2-3, with 9 bases aligning to TRBD2. J lost 2 bases, V lost 8 bases, and 5 bases had no gene match. The CDR3 has 14 residues. Germline CDR1 and CDR2: SNHLY and FYNNEI. The CDR3 region has the DNA TGTGCCAGCGGGCTAGCGGGGACCACAGATACGCAGTATTTT. Translating gives CASGLAGTTDTQYF. The variable domain in full, completed from reference TRBV2 and TRBJ2-3, reads EPEVTQTPSHQVTQMGQEVILRCVPISNHLYFYWYRQILGQKVEFLVSFYNNEISEKSEIFDDQFSVERPDGSNFTLKIRSTKLEDSAMYFCASGLAGTTDTQYFGPGTRLTVL.

The rearrangement joins TRBV4-3 to TRBJ2-1, with D possibly matching TRBD2 (5 bases). Deletions cut 3 bases from V and 2 bases from J, with 17 bases between. CDR1 is LGHNA, CDR2 YSLEER, per germline. CDR3 size: 17 residues. The DNA of the CDR3 is TGCGCCAGCAGCCAGTTATCGGGGAACCTTCCCTACAATGAGCAGTTCTTC. Residues: CASSQLSGNLPYNEQFF.

The gene calls are TRBV5-1 and TRBJ2-7; TRBD2 might be the D (5 bases). With 3 bases removed from V and 0 bases from J, the gap between germline ends came to 7 bases. The germline gives CDR1 SGHRS, CDR2 YFSETQ. The CDR3 contains 13 residues. The CDR3 here is CASSYGSSYEQYF. In DNA form, the CDR3 reads TGCGCCAGCAGCTATGGGAGCTCCTACGAGCAGTACTTC.

This clone was observed a handful of times. The chain employs TRBV6-6 and TRBJ2-2, with 10 bases lining up with TRBD1. Germline-derived CDR1 and CDR2 are MNHNY and SVGAGI (reference sequence). Trimming at V came to 5 bases and at J to 5 bases, leaving 8 bases not matched to a gene. CDR3 length: 16 residues. CDR3 nucleotides: TGTGCCAGCAGTCCTAAACGGACAGGGGGTACCGGGGAGCTGTTTTTT. Translating it yields CASSPKRTGGTGELFF.

The chain has TRBV23-1 and TRBJ2-7, with D possibly being TRBD1 (6 bases). TRBV23-1 is marked as an open reading frame, function uncertain. Trimming shortened V by 0 bases and J by 3 bases, and 24 bases separated the two germline ends. The CDR3 sequence is 19 residues long. The DNA for the CDR3 is TGCGCCAGCAGTCAATCCGAAGGGTATGGGGGCGGTGGTGGCTACGAGCAGTACTTC. It yields the protein CASSQSEGYGGGGGYEQYF.

The chain recombines TRBV15 with TRBJ1-1, with D uncertain. Germline loops: CDR1 LNHNV, CDR2 YYDKDF (reference sequence). The CDR3 contains 13 residues. Trimming removed 0 bases at V and 4 bases at J, with 6 bases between. CDR3: CATSRDPSTEAFF. CDR3 sequence (DNA): TGTGCCACCAGCAGAGATCCCAGCACTGAAGCTTTCTTT.

This chain links TRBV5-1 with TRBJ1-1, with 10 bases fitting TRBD1. The CDR3 runs 17 residues. V dropped 0 bases and J dropped 1; count of bases not matched to a gene: 6. Per germline, CDR1 SGHRS and CDR2 YFSETQ. CDR3 nucleotide sequence: TGCGCCAGCAGCTTGGAAGACAGGGGGCTTGGGAACACTGAAGCTTTCTTT. As protein: CASSLEDRGLGNTEAFF. Together with reference TRBV5-1 and TRBJ1-1, the CDR3 gives the full variable domain: KAGVTQTPRYLIKTRGQQVTLSCSPISGHRSVSWYQQTPGQGLQFLFEYFSETQRNKGNFPGRFSGRQFSNSRSEMNVSTLELGDSALYLCASSLEDRGLGNTEAFFGQGTRLTVV.

This chain uses TRBV19 with TRBJ1-4; D gene uncertain. From germline, CDR1 is LNHDA and CDR2 SQIVND (reference sequence). The length of the CDR3 is 14 residues. V gave up 4 bases and J gave up 8 bases, with 14 bases separating them. The CDR3 loop is CASSTLSAGEKLFF. The CDR3 bases are TGTGCCAGTAGTACCCTATCGGCTGGAGAAAAACTGTTTTTT.

V and J are TRBV12-3 or TRBV12-4 and TRBJ2-7; D not resolved. This CDR3 spans 13 amino acids. V shed 0 bases and J shed 4 bases, with 7 bases lying between them. The DNA for the CDR3 is TGTGCCAGCAGTTTAGCGGGTCTTTACGAGCAGTACTTC. Translating it yields CASSLAGLYEQYF.

This clone showed up just a few times. This chain links TRBV7-9 with TRBJ1-2; 10 nucleotides agree with TRBD1. Germline loops: CDR1 SEHNR, CDR2 FQNEAQ (reference sequence). V lost 3 bases and J lost 5; bases outside the gene matches: 12. The CDR3 is made up of 17 amino acids. CDR3 DNA: TGTGCCAGCAGCTTGGGACAGGGGCCCCTGGATATTTATGGCTACACCTTC. Translated: CASSLGQGPLDIYGYTF.

This clone came up once. The chain combines TRBV9 with TRBJ2-7; TRBD1 aligns across 9 bases. CDR3 length: 16 residues. The V segment lost 3 bases and the J segment 2 bases; nucleotides outside the gene matches: 9. Germline CDR1 SGDLS, CDR2 YYNGEE. This chain's CDR3 is CASSDDLGQGPYEQYF. CDR3 in DNA: TGTGCCAGCAGCGACGACCTGGGACAGGGTCCCTACGAGCAGTACTTC.

This CDR3 reads CASSPPGTLSTDTQYF. CDR3 sequence (DNA): TGTGCCAGCTCACCACCAGGAACGCTGAGCACAGATACGCAGTATTTT. J is TRBJ2-3 and V is TRBV18; D is uncertain. The CDR3 runs 16 residues. V was clipped by 0 bases and J by 0 bases, with 10 bases between them. Germline assignment: CDR1 KGHSH and CDR2 LQKENI. Full variable domain (missing parts from reference TRBV18 and TRBJ2-3): NAGVMQNPRHLVRRRGQEARLRCSPMKGHSHVYWYRQLPEEGLKFMVYLQKENIIDESGMPKERFSAEFPKEGPSILRIQQVVRGDSAAYFCASSPPGTLSTDTQYFGPGTRLTVL.

This chain connects TRBV6-5 to TRBJ1-2, with 10 bases fitting TRBD1. CDR1 and CDR2 (germline): MNHEY, SVGAGI. V dropped 8 bases and J dropped 14; count of bases not matched to a gene: 17. This CDR3 has 14 amino acids. The CDR3 nucleotides are TGTGCCAGCCTCTATACCGGGACAGGGGAAAGCGGGACCTTC. Amino acids: CASLYTGTGESGTF.

This clone was detected only once. This chain links TRBV2 with TRBJ2-5; D not resolved. Trimming removed 6 bases at V and 0 bases at J, with 8 bases between. Germline V CDR1 and CDR2: SNHLY, FYNNEI. The CDR3 loop spans 13 amino acids. In DNA, the CDR3 is TGTGCCAGCAGGGACCGGGACCAAGAGACCCAGTACTTC. It encodes CASRDRDQETQYF.

V gene TRBV6-2 or TRBV6-3 combines with J gene TRBJ1-5; TRBD1 is a possible D gene (5 bases). Germline V gives CDR1 MNHEY, CDR2 SVGEGT. This CDR3 is 12 amino acids long. The germline V and J ends were trimmed by 2 bases and 11 bases, with 10 bases remaining between them. The DNA of the CDR3 is TGTGCCAGCAGTTACACGGGGGGGGCCCAGCATTTT. Residues: CASSYTGGAQHF.

This clone was seen just once. The chain uses TRBV30 and TRBJ2-7; D might be TRBD2 (6 bases). This CDR3 comprises 13 residues. Germline assignment: CDR1 GTSNPN and CDR2 SVGIG (reference sequence). V was trimmed by 3 bases and J by 6 bases, leaving 15 bases between them. CDR3 residues: CAWSGGSSSEQYF. The CDR3 nucleotides are TGTGCCTGGAGCGGGGGATCCTCATCCGAGCAGTACTTC.